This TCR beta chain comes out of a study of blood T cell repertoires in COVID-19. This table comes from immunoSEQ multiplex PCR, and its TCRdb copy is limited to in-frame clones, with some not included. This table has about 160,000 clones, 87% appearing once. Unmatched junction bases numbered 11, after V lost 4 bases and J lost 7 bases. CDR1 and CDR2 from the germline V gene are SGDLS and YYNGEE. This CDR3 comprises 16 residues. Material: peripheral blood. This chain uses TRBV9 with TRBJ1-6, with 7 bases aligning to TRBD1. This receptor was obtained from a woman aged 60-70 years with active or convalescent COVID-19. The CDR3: CASSLSRDSANSPLHF. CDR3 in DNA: TGTGCCAGCAGCCTTTCCCGGGACAGTGCAAATTCACCCCTCCACTTT.